These 10 T cell receptor beta chains were all obtained from the same sample, sequenced in a study of blood T cell repertoires in COVID-19. Method: immunoSEQ multiplex PCR; TCRdb's copy keeps in-frame clones and lacks some. Of 350,000 to 450,000 clones in the sample, 75% to 90% were seen once. Specimen: peripheral blood. The receptors were gathered from a woman in her sixties or seventies with COVID-19, enrolled during active disease.

This sequence joins TRBV4-2 and TRBJ1-2; 7 nucleotides agree with TRBD1. The CDR3 totals 14 residues. Trimming removed 4 bases from V and 5 bases from J; junction bases left unmatched: 7. Germline loops: CDR1 LGHNA, CDR2 YNFKEQ. CDR3 sequence (DNA): TGTGCCAGCAGCCCCCCGGGACAGCCTTATGGCTACACCTTC. Amino acid sequence: CASSPPGQPYGYTF.

The CDR3 region has the DNA TGTGCCAGCAGCAAACTAGTGGGCCAAGAGACCCAGTACTTC. This sequence encodes CASSKLVGQETQYF. The chain combines TRBV2 with TRBJ2-5; perhaps TRBD2 as D (5 bases). The V and J ends lost 6 bases and 1 base respectively, with 12 bases between them. Germline V gene lookup returns CDR1 SNHLY and CDR2 FYNNEI. The CDR3 is 14 amino acids.

The J gene is TRBJ2-3, the V gene TRBV5-4; D is unclear. Germline V gene lookup returns CDR1 SGHNT and CDR2 YYREEE (reference sequence). Deletions cut 4 bases from V and 0 bases from J, with 12 bases between. This CDR3 is built from 15 residues. CDR3 nucleotides: TGTGCCAGCAGCCCAAAATTGACTAGCACAGATACGCAGTATTTT. Its translation: CASSPKLTSTDTQYF.

The gene calls are TRBV4-3 and TRBJ1-2, with TRBD1 matching 7 bases. This CDR3 comprises 13 residues. Trimming removed 4 bases from V and 4 bases from J; junction bases left unmatched: 3. Germline CDR1 LGHNA, CDR2 YSLEER. As DNA, the CDR3 is TGCGCCAGCAGCCGAGACAGGGCCTATGGCTACACCTTC. It is translated as CASSRDRAYGYTF.

The chain couples TRBV13 to TRBJ1-4, with D maybe TRBD1 (6 bases). Germline CDR1 PRHDT, CDR2 FYEKMQ (reference sequence). The ends were cut back, 3 bases at V and 6 bases at J, with 11 bases in the middle. This CDR3 is 14 amino acids long. CDR3 in DNA: TGTGCCAGCAGCTTGGGGCAGGGGTATGAAAAACTGTTTTTT. It yields the protein CASSLGQGYEKLFF. The full variable domain, with the rest looked up from reference TRBV13 and TRBJ1-4, is AAGVIQSPRHLIKEKRETATLKCYPIPRHDTVYWYQQGPGQDPQFLISFYEKMQSDKGSIPDRFSAQQFSDYHSELNMSSLELGDSALYFCASSLGQGYEKLFFGSGTQLSVL.

The chain links TRBV2 to TRBJ1-2; unclear D gene. Germline assignment: CDR1 SNHLY and CDR2 FYNNEI. V was shortened by 3 bases and J by 3 bases, with 8 bases between the two germline ends. The length of the CDR3 is 13 residues. In DNA form, the CDR3 reads TGTGCCAGCAGTGACAGGAGGTACTATGGCTACACCTTC. Translating gives CASSDRRYYGYTF.

This sequence joins TRBV30 and TRBJ2-3; TRBD2 might be the D (7 bases). This CDR3 comprises 13 residues. Germline CDR1 reads GTSNPN; CDR2 reads SVGIG (reference sequence). Trimming took 3 bases from V and 8 from J, leaving 15 bases between them. The CDR3 coding sequence is TGTGCCTGGAGCCAAGGGGGGGGAAGTACGCAGTATTTT. Its translation: CAWSQGGGSTQYF.

V usage is TRBV30 and J usage is TRBJ2-5; a weak D match, TRBD1 (5 bases). The V end lost 2 bases, the J end lost 5 bases, and 9 bases lay between the germline ends. This CDR3 region has 12 residues. Germline CDR1 and CDR2: GTSNPN and SVGIG (reference sequence). CDR3 DNA: TGTGCCTGGAGTAGGGGATTGGAGACCCAGTACTTC. It yields the protein CAWSRGLETQYF.

The chain carries TRBV19 and TRBJ1-2; no firm D call. This CDR3 is built from 12 residues. CDR1 and CDR2 from the germline V gene are LNHDA and SQIVND (reference sequence). Trimming left V 4 bases short and J 3 bases short, with 6 bases between. Here the CDR3 DNA reads TGTGCCAGTAGTAATTCCGACTATGGCTACACCTTC. Protein: CASSNSDYGYTF.

The chain has TRBV27 and TRBJ2-3, with a weak D call TRBD2 (7 bases). Trimming pared 8 bases from V and 0 bases from J, leaving 12 bases between. This CDR3 has 14 amino acids. The V gene's germline CDR1 is MNHEY and CDR2 SMNVEV (reference sequence). The CDR3 region is CASGGASSTDTQYF. The CDR3 nucleotides read TGTGCCAGCGGGGGGGCTTCTAGCACAGATACGCAGTATTTT.